These T cell receptor beta chains were read from a single sample in a study of patients and donors after allogeneic stem cell transplantation. TCRdb re-analysed the RT-PCR reads in MiXCR, keeping a single row per CDR3 protein. This sample carries approximately 200,000 distinct CDR3 sequences, more than 35% of them seen once, and the ten largest clones take about 30%. The specimen sequenced was blood, either unsorted or a sorted T cell fraction (not recorded which). The receptors were gathered from a human donor who was either an allogeneic HSCT recipient or a stem cell or donor lymphocyte infusion donor (not recorded which). It is not recorded whose cells these are; they may come from a transplant donor. The CDR3 runs from the conserved cysteine through the conserved F or W. The D gene is left open where the match is weak. Some rows have no size entry. The others give once, few or many, or a class for an expanded clone.

j_call,clone_size,d_call,v_call,cdr3_nt,cdr3_aa
TRBJ1-1,few,NA,TRBV12-3/TRBV12-4,TGTGCCAGCAGTAATCGTCGGGTGAACACTGAAGCTTTCTTT,CASSNRRVNTEAFF
TRBJ1-1,few,NA,TRBV12-3/TRBV12-4,TGTGCCAGCGCCATGGCCCTGGAGGCTGAAGCTTTCTTT,CASAMALEAEAFF
TRBJ2-1,NA,TRBD2,TRBV14,TGTGCCAGCAGCCCCCTCAGCCCACTAGCGGGATACAATGAGCAGTTCTTC,CASSPLSPLAGYNEQFF
TRBJ1-1,few,NA,TRBV29-1,TGCAGCTGTCCAGGGGAATCCACTGAAGCTTTCTTT,CSCPGESTEAFF
TRBJ2-7,NA,TRBD2,TRBV7-9,TGTGCCCCGGAGGGACTAGCGGCTTCCTACGAGCAGTACTTC,CAPEGLAASYEQYF
TRBJ2-3,NA,NA,TRBV20-1,TGCAGTGCTCCTCCGGGACTGCGCACAGATACGCAGTATTTT,CSAPPGLRTDTQYF
TRBJ2-7,NA,NA,TRBV4-3,TGCGCCAGCAGCCAAGATCTACAGATCTACGAGCAGTACTTC,CASSQDLQIYEQYF
TRBJ2-5,NA,NA,TRBV12-3/TRBV12-4,TGTGCCAGCAGTTTTGTAGGCCAAGAGACCCAGTACTTC,CASSFVGQETQYF
TRBJ1-2,NA,NA,TRBV4-2,TGTGCCAGCAGCCAAGATCAATTCGGGATTAGGGGCTACACCTTC,CASSQDQFGIRGYTF
TRBJ1-5,NA,NA,TRBV27,TGTGCCAGCAGTGGGGGTAAAATTCAGCCCCAGCATTTT,CASSGGKIQPQHF
TRBJ2-5,few,TRBD1,TRBV5-1,TGCGCCAGCAGCTTGACCCCGGGACAGGGCCTACAAGAGACCCAGTACTTC,CASSLTPGQGLQETQYF
TRBJ1-5,few,NA,TRBV12-3/TRBV12-4,TGTGCCAGCAGCCCCGGGCGGTCCCAGCATTTT,CASSPGRSQHF
TRBJ2-1,NA,TRBD2,TRBV25-1,TGTGCCACAACTTCTGGGACTAGCGGGAGAGATGAGCAGTTCTTC,CATTSGTSGRDEQFF
TRBJ1-1,few,NA,TRBV10-3,TGTGCCATCAGTGAGTCGATAGTGAACACTGAAGCTTTCTTT,CAISESIVNTEAFF
TRBJ1-2,few,NA,TRBV7-9,TGTGCCAGCAGCTTAGTAGAGGAGGGTCCGGCGGGCTACACCTTC,CASSLVEEGPAGYTF
TRBJ1-6,few,NA,TRBV28,TGTGCCAGCAGTGTGGGACTTTTAAATTCACCCCTCCACTTT,CASSVGLLNSPLHF
TRBJ1-4,NA,NA,TRBV27,TGTGCCAGCAGCCCGCACCCCAGGGGACTTGGCGAAAAACTGTTTTTT,CASSPHPRGLGEKLFF
TRBJ2-1,NA,NA,TRBV5-1,TGCGCCAGCAGCATAACGACTGCTGAGCAGTTCTTC,CASSITTAEQFF
TRBJ1-2,NA,NA,TRBV19,TGTGCCAGTAGTATCGTAAGGTCCTATGGCTACACCTTC,CASSIVRSYGYTF
TRBJ2-1,NA,NA,TRBV5-4,TGTGCCAGCAGCCCCCCCACCCGCAATGAGCAGTTCTTC,CASSPPTRNEQFF
TRBJ1-1,few,TRBD1,TRBV6-6,TGTGCCAGCAGTTACCCCGGGACAGGGTTCGTGGGGGGTATGAACACTGAAGCTTTCTTT,CASSYPGTGFVGGMNTEAFF
TRBJ2-7,once,NA,TRBV30,TGTGCCTGGAGTCCGCCAGGGACATCACCGGGCGAGCAGTGCTTC,CAWSPPGTSPGEQCF
TRBJ2-2,NA,NA,TRBV7-7,TGTGCTAGCAGCTTAGAGTTTCCGGGGAGTTTGACCGGGGAGCTGTTTTTT,CASSLEFPGSLTGELFF
TRBJ1-2,NA,NA,TRBV21-1,TGTGCCAGCAGCATCGGGGACAGGGAGTTATATGGCTACACCTTC,CASSIGDRELYGYTF
TRBJ1-1,few,NA,TRBV29-1,TGCAGCGTTAAATTGCCACAGGGTGAAGCTTTCTTT,CSVKLPQGEAFF